Following are 31 T cell receptor beta chains from one sample sequenced in a study of blood T cell repertoires in COVID-19. Sequencing was performed with immunoSEQ multiplex PCR; in TCRdb, only in-frame clones are kept and a portion is missing. The sample lists roughly 200,000 clones, roughly 82% occurring once. The specimen was PBMCs or T cells enriched from blood (not recorded which). These receptors all stem from a middle-aged man who had recovered from COVID-19.

V and J are TRBV3-1 (or the pseudogene TRBV3-2) and TRBJ1-1, with TRBD1 matching 9 bases. Per the germline V gene, CDR1 is LGHDT and CDR2 is YNNKEL (reference sequence). This CDR3 comprises 14 residues. Losses at the gene ends were 2 bases for V and 4 bases for J; bases not matched to a gene: 2. The CDR3 region is CASSQPGQGTEAFF. Here the CDR3 DNA reads TGTGCCAGCAGCCAACCGGGACAGGGCACTGAAGCTTTCTTT.

This sequence joins TRBV19 and TRBJ1-5, with a weak D call TRBD1 (6 bases). The CDR3 contains 14 residues. V lost 4 bases to trimming and J lost 5 bases, with 12 bases between them. CDR1 is LNHDA and CDR2 is SQIVND in the germline V gene (reference sequence). The CDR3: CASSTRGGDQPQHF. CDR3 DNA sequence: TGTGCCAGTAGTACCCGGGGGGGCGATCAGCCCCAGCATTTT.

V is TRBV19 and J is TRBJ2-1; D call uncertain. There are 11 residues in the CDR3. Germline CDR1 and CDR2: LNHDA and SQIVND (reference sequence). V lost 9 bases and J 9 bases, leaving 12 bases between the germline ends. CDR3 in DNA: TGTGCCAGCAGACAAGTCGGTGAGCAGTTCTTC. Translated: CASRQVGEQFF.

The chain uses TRBV7-8 and TRBJ1-2; 9 nucleotides align to TRBD1. V dropped 6 bases and J dropped 6; count of bases not matched to a gene: 8. In germline, CDR1 is SGHVS, CDR2 FQNEAQ. The CDR3 has 14 residues. CDR3 loop: CASSKTGGRDGYTF. The CDR3 region has the DNA TGTGCCAGCAGTAAGACAGGGGGAAGAGATGGCTACACCTTC.

The rearrangement links TRBV27 to TRBJ2-5; 8 positions match TRBD2. Germline CDR1 is MNHEY and CDR2 is SMNVEV (reference sequence). This CDR3 is built from 14 residues. V gave up 4 bases and J gave up 4 bases; unmatched junction bases: 5. The CDR3 is CASSSREGRETQYF. CDR3 in DNA: TGTGCCAGCAGTTCCCGGGAGGGCCGAGAGACCCAGTACTTC.

This clone was counted only a few times. The V call is TRBV11-2, the J call TRBJ1-3; no firm D call. Trimming left V 0 bases short and J 4 bases short, with 4 bases between. Germline CDR1 SGHAT, CDR2 FQNNGV. This CDR3 spans 13 amino acids. CDR3 in amino acids: CASSLEAGNTIYF. The DNA of the CDR3 is TGTGCCAGCAGCTTAGAGGCCGGAAACACCATATATTTT.

This clone showed up just once. This chain links TRBV9 with TRBJ1-2, with 8 positions matching TRBD1. V lost 0 bases and J lost 2; bases outside the gene matches: 3. The CDR3 is 15 amino acids. CDR1 is SGDLS and CDR2 is YYNGEE in the germline V gene. The CDR3 DNA sequence: TGTGCCAGCAGCGTAGAGGCAGGGGGCAACTATGGCTACACCTTC. Translating gives CASSVEAGGNYGYTF. The full variable domain, its missing parts supplied by reference TRBV9 and TRBJ1-2, is DSGVTQTPKHLITATGQRVTLRCSPRSGDLSVYWYQQSLDQGLQFLIQYYNGEERAKGNILERFSAQQFPDLHSELNLSSLELGDSALYFCASSVEAGGNYGYTFGSGTRLTVV.

Written as DNA, the CDR3 is TGCGCCAGCAGCTTGTTGTCTAGCGGGAGTGGCGGGGAGCTGTTTTTT. It translates to CASSLLSSGSGGELFF. V and J are TRBV5-1 and TRBJ2-2; 10 nucleotides align to TRBD2. From germline, CDR1 is SGHRS and CDR2 YFSETQ. The CDR3 runs 16 residues. With V trimmed by 1 base and J by 7 bases, 7 bases remained unmatched.

The V call is TRBV28, the J call TRBJ1-6; 8 bases line up with TRBD1. The ends lost 4 bases at V and 10 bases at J; junction bases unmatched: 9. Germline CDR1 reads MDHEN; CDR2 reads SYDVKM. The CDR3 contains 15 residues. CDR3 sequence reads: CASSSPTGVLSPLHF. The CDR3 nucleotides are TGTGCCAGCAGTTCACCGACAGGGGTCTTATCACCCCTCCACTTT. The full variable domain, with the rest looked up from reference TRBV28 and TRBJ1-6, is DVKVTQSSRYLVKRTGEKVFLECVQDMDHENMFWYRQDPGLGLRLIYFSYDVKMKEKGDIPEGYSVSREKKERFSLILESASTNQTSMYLCASSSPTGVLSPLHFGNGTRLTVT.

The chain has TRBV27 and TRBJ2-7; D not certain. V lost 5 bases and J lost 3, with 11 bases in between. This CDR3 has 13 residues. CDR1 and CDR2 (germline): MNHEY, SMNVEV (reference sequence). CDR3 protein: CASSRYQNYEQYV. The CDR3 DNA is TGTGCCAGCAGTCGATATCAGAACTACGAGCAGTACGTC.

This chain links TRBV5-1 with TRBJ2-1, with 12 bases fitting TRBD2. CDR1 is SGHRS, CDR2 YFSETQ, per germline. J lost 5 bases, V lost 4 bases, and 28 bases had no gene match. The CDR3 loop spans 23 amino acids. The CDR3 sequence: CASSQQGDRASGRADLPDNEQFF. The CDR3, as DNA: TGCGCCAGCAGCCAACAGGGGGACAGGGCTAGCGGGAGGGCCGACCTCCCGGACAATGAGCAGTTCTTC.

CDR3 residues: CAWWWNLDRRRGEAFF. DNA for the CDR3: TGTGCCTGGTGGTGGAATCTGGACAGGCGAAGGGGTGAAGCTTTCTTT. J is TRBJ1-1 and V is TRBV30; 7 bases map to TRBD1. V lost 5 bases to trimming and J lost 7 bases; unmatched junction nucleotides: 19. The germline V gene has CDR1 GTSNPN and CDR2 SVGIG (reference sequence). The CDR3 is made up of 16 amino acids.

J is TRBJ1-1 and V is TRBV5-5, with no clear D. CDR3 size: 14 residues. Looked up from germline, CDR1 is SGHKS and CDR2 is YYEKEE (reference sequence). V shed 3 bases and J shed 0 bases, with 9 bases lying between them. CDR3 in amino acids: CASSSQALNTEAFF. The CDR3 DNA reads as TGTGCCAGCAGCTCCCAGGCATTGAACACTGAAGCTTTCTTT.

The sample holds one count of this clone. This chain connects TRBV6-2 or TRBV6-3 to TRBJ2-1; TRBD2 agrees at 7 bases. The ends lost 0 bases at V and 7 bases at J; junction bases unmatched: 12. From germline, CDR1 is MNHEY and CDR2 SVGEGT. The length of the CDR3 is 17 residues. The CDR3, as DNA: TGTGCCAGCAGTTACTCCTTACGGGAGGAGGTCGGAAATGAGCAGTTCTTC. The encoded protein is CASSYSLREEVGNEQFF.

The chain joins TRBV6-5 to TRBJ1-1; D is possibly TRBD1 (6 bases). The length of the CDR3 is 12 residues. Germline CDR1 and CDR2: MNHEY and SVGAGI. V gave up 5 bases and J gave up 11 bases, with 15 bases separating them. CDR3 residues: CASSPRRQGAFF. The CDR3 nucleotides read TGTGCCAGCAGTCCTCGGAGGCAGGGGGCTTTCTTT.

This clone has only one observation. The chain uses TRBV25-1 and TRBJ1-2, with 7 nucleotides matching TRBD1. Germline V gives CDR1 MGHDK, CDR2 SYGVNS. After removal of 0 bases from V and 4 bases from J, the junction contained 5 bases not matched to a gene. This CDR3 has 15 amino acids. The CDR3 here is CASSEYKPGGYGYTF. The CDR3 region has the DNA TGTGCCAGCAGTGAATATAAACCAGGGGGCTATGGCTACACCTTC.

The chain links TRBV5-5 to TRBJ2-2; D may be TRBD2 (6 bases). Germline CDR1 reads SGHKS; CDR2 reads YYEKEE (reference sequence). Trimming stripped 3 bases from V and 5 bases from J, with 20 bases between. The CDR3 covers 17 residues. CDR3 bases: TGTGCCAGCAGCTGGGACTCGAGGTTGGGGGGAACCGGGGAGCTGTTTTTT. Translating it yields CASSWDSRLGGTGELFF.

This chain connects TRBV5-1 to TRBJ1-1, with 12 bases matching TRBD1. The J segment lost 12 bases and the V segment lost 0 bases, leaving 9 bases of the junction unmatched. Germline CDR1 reads SGHRS; CDR2 reads YFSETQ. CDR3 length: 15 amino acids. CDR3 DNA sequence: TGCGCCAGCAGCTTGGGGGACAGGGGGCGCGGTTTGACTTTCTTT. Its translation: CASSLGDRGRGLTFF.

The chain links TRBV5-1 to TRBJ2-1, with TRBD1 matching 12 bases. The germline V gene has CDR1 SGHRS and CDR2 YFSETQ. The CDR3 is 16 amino acids. V was clipped by 4 bases and J by 2 bases; unmatched bases: 4. The CDR3 sequence: CASSGGTGGPYNEQFF. The CDR3 region has the DNA TGCGCCAGCAGCGGCGGGACAGGGGGCCCCTACAATGAGCAGTTCTTC.

The chain uses TRBV7-2 and TRBJ1-6, with D unresolved. The CDR3 has 15 residues. CDR1 is SGHTA, CDR2 FQGNSA, per germline. V dropped 1 base and J dropped 7 bases, with 11 bases sitting between them. The CDR3 coding sequence is TGTGCCAGCAGCTTAGTGCGCGGGGAAAATTCACCCCTCCACTTT. As protein: CASSLVRGENSPLHF.

The J gene is TRBJ2-5, the V gene TRBV4-2, with 8 bases lining up with TRBD2. This CDR3 has 17 amino acids. The germline CDR1 and CDR2 sequences are LGHNA and YNFKEQ. V dropped 1 base and J dropped 4; count of bases not matched to a gene: 11. CDR3 DNA sequence: TGTGCCAGCAGCCAAGCCCCGTATGGGACTAGAGGAGAGACCCAGTACTTC. Translation gives CASSQAPYGTRGETQYF.

The rearrangement joins TRBV7-8 to TRBJ2-7; 7 bases are shared with TRBD2. The CDR3 covers 16 residues. The ends lost 5 bases at V and 3 bases at J; junction bases unmatched: 13. Germline-derived CDR1 and CDR2 are SGHVS and FQNEAQ. The CDR3, as DNA: TGTGCCAGCAGCCGAGGAACGCTAGCGGTTTTCTACGAGCAGTACTTC. It is translated as CASSRGTLAVFYEQYF.

The chain carries TRBV27 and TRBJ2-7, with D tentatively TRBD1 (5 bases). The germline V and J ends were trimmed by 1 base and 5 bases, with 12 bases remaining between them. This CDR3 region has 14 residues. Germline-derived CDR1 and CDR2 are MNHEY and SMNVEV (reference sequence). CDR3 bases: TGTGCCAGCAGTTTATTCGGGCAGGGCAACGAGCAGTACTTC. Its protein is CASSLFGQGNEQYF.

The V and J genes are TRBV24-1 and TRBJ2-3; D not certain. CDR1 is KGHDR, CDR2 SFDVKD, per germline. Trimming took 2 bases from V and 3 from J, leaving 2 bases between them. The length of the CDR3 is 12 residues. For the CDR3, the DNA is TGTGCCACCAGTGATTCGACAGATACGCAGTATTTT. Translated, it gives CATSDSTDTQYF.

The chain is built from TRBV6-2 or TRBV6-3 and TRBJ2-7; D unresolved. Trimming removed 2 bases from V and 7 bases from J, with 6 bases in between. CDR1 is MNHEY and CDR2 is SVGEGT in the germline V gene. This CDR3 region has 11 residues. CDR3 nucleotides: TGTGCCAGCAGTTACCCCCGGGAGCAGTACTTC. Protein: CASSYPREQYF.

This clone was detected once. The chain employs TRBV2 and TRBJ2-7; D possibly corresponds to TRBD2 (5 bases). In germline, CDR1 is SNHLY, CDR2 FYNNEI. The length of the CDR3 is 13 residues. The V gene lost 11 bases and the J gene lost 4 bases, with 18 bases spanning the gap. The CDR3 is CAGAGNALYEQYV. In DNA, the CDR3 is TGTGCCGGTGCCGGGAACGCCCTATACGAGCAGTACGTC.

The V gene is TRBV9, the J gene TRBJ2-1, with TRBD2 matching over 15 bases. Trimming removed 3 bases from V and 10 bases from J; junction bases left unmatched: 17. The germline V gene encodes CDR1 SGDLS and CDR2 YYNGEE. This CDR3 spans 19 amino acids. Here the CDR3 DNA reads TGTGCCAGCAGCGGAGGACTAGCGGGAGGGAATAATCGCGGCAGCGAGCAGTTCTTC. Translation: CASSGGLAGGNNRGSEQFF.

The V and J genes are TRBV4-3 and TRBJ1-2, with D uncertain. Between the trimmed V and J ends, which lost 0 bases and 4 bases, there was a span of 6 bases. This CDR3 has 13 amino acids. The germline CDR1 and CDR2 sequences are LGHNA and YSLEER. In DNA, the CDR3 is TGCGCCAGCAGCCAAGAACTACGCTATGGCTACACCTTC. This codes for CASSQELRYGYTF.

The genes are TRBV30 and TRBJ1-5; no clear D. The CDR3 sequence is 12 residues long. Germline V CDR1 and CDR2: GTSNPN, SVGIG (reference sequence). Trimming cost V 2 bases and J 6 bases, with 8 bases left between them. The CDR3 protein is CAWSRSTQPQHF. For the CDR3, the DNA is TGTGCCTGGAGTCGGTCAACTCAGCCCCAGCATTTT.

In its sample, this clone was seen once. This rearrangement joins TRBV11-2 to TRBJ2-1, with D perhaps matching TRBD2 (5 bases). Germline V lookup: CDR1 SGHAT, CDR2 FQNNGV. The CDR3 totals 14 residues. V was trimmed by 4 bases and J by 8 bases, leaving 15 bases between them. The DNA for the CDR3 is TGTGCCAGCAGCTCAGATCCGGGATTCTATGAGCAGTTCTTC. The encoded protein is CASSSDPGFYEQFF.

A single count supports this clone. The gene calls are TRBV4-3 and TRBJ1-4; perhaps TRBD1 as D (5 bases). The V gene's germline CDR1 is LGHNA and CDR2 YSLEER. V was shortened by 0 bases and J by 0 bases, with 11 bases between the two germline ends. The CDR3 has 17 residues. The CDR3 region has the DNA TGCGCCAGCAGCCAAGATGCGGGGGGAGCAACTAATGAAAAACTGTTTTTT. This translates into CASSQDAGGATNEKLFF.